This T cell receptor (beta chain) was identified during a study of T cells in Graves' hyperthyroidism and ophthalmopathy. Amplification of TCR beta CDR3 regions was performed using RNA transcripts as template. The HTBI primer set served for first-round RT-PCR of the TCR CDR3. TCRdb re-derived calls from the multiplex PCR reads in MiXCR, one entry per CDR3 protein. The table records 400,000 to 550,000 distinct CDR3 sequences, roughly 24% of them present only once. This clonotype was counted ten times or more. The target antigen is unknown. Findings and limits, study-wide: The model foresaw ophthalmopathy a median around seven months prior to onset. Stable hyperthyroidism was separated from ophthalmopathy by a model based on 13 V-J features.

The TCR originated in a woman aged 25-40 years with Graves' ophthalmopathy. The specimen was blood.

CDR3 amino acids: CSARGSSVRNTEAFF. In DNA, the CDR3 is TGCAGTGCTAGGGGCAGCAGCGTGAGGAACACTGAAGCTTTCTTT. The genes are TRBV20-1 and TRBJ1-1, with D uncertain. V lost 3 bases and J lost 1, with 15 bases in between. The length of the CDR3 is 15 residues. Germline V lookup: CDR1 DFQATT, CDR2 SNEGSKA (reference sequence).